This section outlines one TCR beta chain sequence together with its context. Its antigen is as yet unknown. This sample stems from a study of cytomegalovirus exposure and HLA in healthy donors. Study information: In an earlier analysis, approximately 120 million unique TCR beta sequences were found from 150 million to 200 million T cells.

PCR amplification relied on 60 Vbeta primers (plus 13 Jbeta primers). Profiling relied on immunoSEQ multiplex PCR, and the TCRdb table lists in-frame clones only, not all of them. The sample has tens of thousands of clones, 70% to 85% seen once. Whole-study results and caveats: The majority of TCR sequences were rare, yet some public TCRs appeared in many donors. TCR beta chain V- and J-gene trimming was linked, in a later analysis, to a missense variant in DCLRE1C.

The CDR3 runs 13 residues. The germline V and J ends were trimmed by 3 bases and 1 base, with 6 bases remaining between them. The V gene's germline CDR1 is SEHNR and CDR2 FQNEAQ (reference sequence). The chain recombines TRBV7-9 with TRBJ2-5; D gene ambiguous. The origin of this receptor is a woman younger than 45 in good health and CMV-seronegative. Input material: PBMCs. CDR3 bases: TGTGCCAGCAGCTTCCCCCTCCAAGAGACCCAGTACTTC. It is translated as CASSFPLQETQYF.